Sequencing of this T cell receptor beta chain was carried out in a study of response to subunit inactivated influenza vaccine (dated by TCRdb to between 2018 and 2020). Regarding the research as a whole: Deep quantitative T cell receptor repertoire profiling was used in the study to track responses to a trivalent subunit inactivated influenza vaccine. Overall results and qualifications from the work: The authors proposed that each seasonal influenza vaccination may bring in only a limited number of new T cells.

The germline V gene yields MNHEY for CDR1 and SVGEGT for CDR2. The CDR3 spans 15 residues, from the cysteine through the phenylalanine. CDR3 DNA is the only sequence kept; it has 45 bases, read in frame from the first base. Unmatched junction bases come to 7, with V trimmed by 5 bases and J by 4 bases. Libraries came from RT-PCR. This sample was sequenced with an Illumina HiSeq 2500. TCRdb trimmed public reads at Q25 via fastp, called clones via MiXCR and kept in-frame beta chains. Every CDR3 protein is listed once, alongside the most common genes and DNA of its rows. For this sample there are around 570,000 distinct CDR3 sequences; 11% appear just once. The ten most abundant clones make up about 10% of the sample. About this clonotype itself: Its antigen is currently not known. Per-base quality was not reported, and no clone a single base away is much larger than it.

This same sample was also taken into another study, of T cells expressing NK-cell markers. Per the second study: The TCR beta cDNA libraries were made using 5'RACE template switching, a step that added both a universal primer site and unique molecular identifiers. Eight or nine donors provided sorted CD3+CD56+NKG2C+, CD3+CD56+NKG2C- and CD3+CD56-NKG2C+ T-cell subsets, whose TCR beta-chain repertoires were profiled. Of the eight sequenced donors, seven were found to be HCMV-seropositive and one was found to be HCMV-seronegative. To restrict sorting to alphabetaTCR-expressing T cells, an anti-gammadeltaTCR antibody was added in several experiments. In more than five donors, the dominant CD3+CD56+NKG2C+ clonotypes ranked among the top 10 CD8+ clonotypes, making up 1.0-7.0% of CD8+ T cells. Those dominant clonotypes were again the most abundant among CD3+CD56-NKG2C+ cells in a few donors, at roughly 25-60.1%. Whether the expanded NKG2C-expressing T cell clones were specific for HCMV antigens remained unclear. All eight donors whose samples were sequenced were randomly selected healthy volunteers, three of them men and five women. A commercial ELISA kit detecting HCMV-specific IgG in serum was used to determine HCMV serostatus. Ficoll density gradient centrifugation was used to isolate peripheral blood mononuclear cells from blood. For about 6 donors, bulk peripheral blood T-cell repertoires were additionally sequenced from unsorted PBMC. Priming for cDNA synthesis came from the TCR beta constant segment, and two successive PCR amplification steps followed. Libraries were sequenced as 2 x 150 bp reads on Illumina HiSeq 2000/2500, MiSeq or NextSeq. MIGEC was used to demultiplex reads and group reads by UMI, and MiTCR was used to assemble and quantify clonotypes. To remove erroneous sequences, TCR cDNA sequences were retained only when supported by two or more reads. The tcR package was used for downstream repertoire analysis, and clonotypes were matched between fractions using CDR3 nucleotide sequence together with V segment. VDJmatch was used to annotate antigen specificity against VDJdb, with one amino acid substitution in CDR3 permitted.

This receptor was taken from a man aged 45-60 years who received an inactivated influenza vaccine. Donor details come from another sample of the same person, matched by shared clones. This chain is built from TRBV6-2 or TRBV6-3 and TRBJ2-4, and 8 junctional nucleotides match TRBD1. The sample here was PBMCs from blood, taken on the day of vaccination. The sequenced DNA: TGTGCCAGCAGTAACCTTGACAGGGGAAAAAACATTCAGTACTTC. It encodes CASSNLDRGKNIQYF.